This record looks at one T cell receptor (beta chain) sequence and its context. What it recognizes is unknown. This record comes from a study of shared clonotypes between healthy human individuals. The study, taken as a whole, reports: Shared across a few donors were about 4.8% of the naive CD4 clonotypes. Memory subsets had estimated richness that was generally smaller than that of naive subsets.

CDR1 MNHEY and CDR2 SMNVEV come from the germline V gene (reference sequence). The CDR3 loop spans 15 amino acids. V was pared by 5 bases and J by 4 bases, with 2 bases of the junction left unmatched. Naive CD8 populations comprised CD45RO-negative cells positively selected for CCR7, excluding terminally differentiated effector memory CD45RA+ cells. None of the donors, who were healthy HIV-negative adults, had recently had acute infections or vaccinations. Repertoires were generated with immunoSEQ multiplex PCR, while TCRdb's copy carries only in-frame clones and drops some. The sample has more than 550,000 clones; just over 90% are singletons.

The source is a man aged 25-40 years in good health. The J gene is TRBJ2-1, the V gene TRBV27; 13 nucleotides match TRBD2. Sequencing was performed on naive CD8+ T cells sorted from blood. The CDR3 nucleotides are TGTGCCAGCAGTACTAGCGGGAGGGCTTACAATGAGCAGTTCTTC. This gives the protein CASSTSGRAYNEQFF.